This T cell receptor beta chain stems from a study of T cells in Graves' hyperthyroidism and ophthalmopathy. For the study at large: Peripheral blood samples were taken at initial diagnosis, prior to any treatment. Notes on the study in general: Using 13 V-J features, a model discriminated ophthalmopathy from stable hyperthyroidism.

RNA transcripts were the template for amplifying TCR beta CDR3 regions. The HTBI set primed first-round TCR CDR3 RT-PCR. Each CDR3 protein gets one entry after TCRdb re-called the multiplex PCR reads with MiXCR. The sample has a few hundred thousand distinct CDR3 sequences; more than 11% are singletons. This clonotype was observed a few times. What it binds is unknown. PBMCs were obtained from about 9.9 ml fresh peripheral blood. Trimming removed 4 bases from V and 10 bases from J; junction bases left unmatched: 9. Per the germline V gene, CDR1 is SGHRS and CDR2 is YFSETQ. This CDR3 is 14 amino acids long.

The chain combines TRBV5-1 with TRBJ1-4; 8 bases are shared with TRBD1. The sample was blood. This sequence originates from a woman in her thirties with Graves' hyperthyroidism that later progressed to Graves' ophthalmopathy. The DNA of the CDR3 is TGCGCCAGCAGCCAGACAGGGGCGCGCGGAAAACTGTTTTTT. This codes for CASSQTGARGKLFF.